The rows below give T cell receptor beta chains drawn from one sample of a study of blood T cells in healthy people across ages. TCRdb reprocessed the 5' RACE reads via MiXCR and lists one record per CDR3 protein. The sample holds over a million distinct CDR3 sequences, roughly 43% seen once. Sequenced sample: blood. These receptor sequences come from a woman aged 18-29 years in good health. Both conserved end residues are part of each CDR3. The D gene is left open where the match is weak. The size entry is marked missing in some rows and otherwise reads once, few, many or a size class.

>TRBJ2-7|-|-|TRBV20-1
CSARSTERNLYEQYF
TGCAGTGCTAGGTCGACAGAACGAAATCTCTACGAGCAGTACTTC
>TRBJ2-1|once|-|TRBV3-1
CASSLLAEPHNEQFF
TGTGCCAGCAGCCTCTTAGCGGAGCCCCACAATGAGCAGTTCTTC
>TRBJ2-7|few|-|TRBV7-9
CASSSASSYNEQYF
TGTGCCAGCAGCTCCGCCAGCTCCTACAATGAGCAGTACTTC
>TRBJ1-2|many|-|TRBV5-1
CASSLEPRNYGYTF
TGCGCCAGCAGCTTGGAACCCAGGAACTATGGCTACACCTTC
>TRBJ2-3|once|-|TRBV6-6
CASSSHFEPWADTQYF
TGTGCCAGCAGTTCGCACTTTGAGCCCTGGGCAGATACGCAGTATTTT
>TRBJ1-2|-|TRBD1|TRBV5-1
CASSQPGQIDYGYTF
TGCGCCAGCAGCCAACCGGGACAGATTGACTATGGCTACACCTTC
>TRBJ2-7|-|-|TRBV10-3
CAISVNADSYEQYF
TGTGCCATCAGTGTGAACGCGGACTCCTACGAGCAGTACTTC
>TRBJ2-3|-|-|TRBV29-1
CSVEGLRTKWDVGDTQYF
TGCAGCGTTGAGGGACTTCGCACGAAATGGGACGTTGGGGATACGCAGTATTTT
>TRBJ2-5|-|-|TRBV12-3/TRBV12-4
CASSLRQGGRQYF
TGTGCCAGCAGTCTCAGACAGGGAGGGAGGCAGTACTTC
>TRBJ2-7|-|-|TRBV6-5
CASSYAESSYEQYF
TGTGCCAGCAGTTACGCTGAGAGCTCCTACGAGCAGTACTTC
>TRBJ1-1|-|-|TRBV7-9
CASSLAGMAFF
TGTGCCAGCAGCTTAGCAGGGATGGCTTTCTTT